These T cell receptor beta chains were read from a single sample in a study of cytomegalovirus exposure and HLA in healthy donors. Clones were sequenced by immunoSEQ multiplex PCR, and TCRdb holds only the in-frame ones, with some missing. This table has about 140,000 clones, over 80% appearing once. The material sequenced was PBMCs. The source of these receptors is a female donor in good health and CMV-seronegative. Each CDR3 is given with its conserved first and last residue. A D gene is named only where the DNA matches it firmly. Size is stated for part of the rows, as once, few or many counts, or as a class when the clone is expanded.

len | d_gene | j_gene | v_gene | abundance | CDR3aa | CDR3nt
13 | . | TRBJ2-3 | TRBV6-4 | . | CASGKGSTDTQYF | TGTGCCAGCGGGAAGGGGAGCACAGATACGCAGTATTTT
13 | . | TRBJ2-2 | TRBV29-1 | . | CSSYGTNTGELFF | TGCAGCTCCTATGGTACGAACACCGGGGAGCTGTTTTTT
14 | . | TRBJ2-3 | TRBV5-4 | once | CASTYRGATDTQYF | TGTGCCAGCACCTACCGGGGGGCCACAGATACGCAGTATTTT
17 | TRBD2 | TRBJ2-5 | TRBV5-6 | . | CASSLRGTGLAEEAQYF | TGTGCCAGCAGCTTGAGAGGGACCGGGCTAGCGGAAGAGGCCCAGTACTTC
14 | TRBD1 | TRBJ2-1 | TRBV6-6 | . | CASSLTGQDNEQFF | TGTGCCAGCAGTCTAACCGGACAGGACAATGAGCAGTTCTTC
12 | . | TRBJ1-5 | TRBV2 | . | CASGTQNQPQHF | TGTGCCAGCGGAACACAGAATCAGCCCCAGCATTTT
13 | . | TRBJ2-1 | TRBV6-6 | . | CASSSKGYNEQFF | TGTGCCAGCAGTTCGAAGGGGTACAATGAGCAGTTCTTC
13 | . | TRBJ1-2 | TRBV6-1 | once | CASSEIEFYGYTF | TGTGCCAGCAGTGAAATTGAGTTCTATGGCTACACCTTC
16 | TRBD1 | TRBJ1-1 | TRBV10-1 | . | CASSDRTGEGCTEAFF | TGCGCCAGCAGTGATAGGACAGGGGAGGGGTGCACTGAAGCTTTCTTT
13 | . | TRBJ1-5 | TRBV28 | . | CASSWERGTPQHF | TGTGCCAGCAGTTGGGAGAGGGGGACGCCCCAGCATTTT
15 | TRBD1 | TRBJ1-1 | TRBV28 | few | CASSSRRQGTTEAFF | TGTGCCAGCAGTTCACGTCGACAGGGTACCACTGAAGCTTTCTTT
15 | TRBD2 | TRBJ2-7 | TRBV5-1 | . | CASSLATSGAGEQYF | TGCGCCAGCAGCTTGGCGACTAGCGGTGCGGGCGAGCAGTACTTC
12 | . | TRBJ1-2 | TRBV29-1 | once | CSVVERDYGYTF | TGCAGCGTTGTAGAGAGGGACTATGGCTACACCTTC
16 | TRBD2 | TRBJ2-1 | TRBV27 | . | CASSFLTSGKYNEQFF | TGTGCCAGCAGTTTCCTGACTAGCGGGAAATACAATGAGCAGTTCTTC
11 | . | TRBJ2-3 | TRBV29-1 | . | CSVSGADTQYF | TGCAGCGTTTCGGGAGCAGATACGCAGTATTTT
14 | TRBD1 | TRBJ1-1 | TRBV28 | . | CASRWDRMNTEAFF | TGTGCCAGCAGATGGGACAGAATGAACACTGAAGCTTTCTTT
13 | TRBD2 | TRBJ2-7 | TRBV13 | . | CASSWGLVPEQYF | TGTGCCAGCAGCTGGGGACTAGTCCCCGAGCAGTACTTC
16 | TRBD2 | TRBJ2-5 | TRBV10-2 | . | CASSELGLAGLETQYF | TGCGCCAGCAGTGAGTTAGGACTAGCGGGACTGGAGACCCAGTACTTC
14 | TRBD2 | TRBJ2-1 | TRBV6-5 | . | CASSYSGTRGGQFF | TGTGCCAGCAGTTACTCTGGGACTAGGGGCGGGCAGTTCTTC
17 | TRBD1 | TRBJ2-7 | TRBV28 | . | CASSKPLTGAGNDEQYF | TGTGCCAGCAGCAAACCCTTAACAGGGGCGGGTAATGACGAGCAGTACTTC
14 | TRBD2 | TRBJ2-7 | TRBV6-1 | . | CASTSGGLEAEQYF | TGTGCCAGCACCAGCGGGGGACTGGAAGCCGAGCAGTACTTC
15 | . | TRBJ2-7 | TRBV28 | . | CASSLGGPPPYEQYF | TGTGCCAGCAGTTTAGGGGGCCCACCTCCCTACGAGCAGTACTTC
15 | . | TRBJ2-2 | TRBV5-1 | . | CASSFSGPNTGELFF | TGCGCCAGCAGCTTTAGCGGCCCGAACACCGGGGAGCTGTTTTTT
16 | . | TRBJ2-3 | TRBV10-1 | . | CASSLTRTGSTDTQYF | TGCGCCAGCAGTCTAACCCGGACTGGGAGCACAGATACGCAGTATTTT
15 | TRBD1 | TRBJ1-6 | TRBV28 | . | CASSPSDRPNSPLHF | TGTGCCAGCAGTCCATCGGACAGGCCTAATTCACCCCTCCACTTT
13 | . | TRBJ1-2 | TRBV6-5 | . | CASSYSSRDGYTF | TGTGCCAGCAGTTACTCGTCCAGGGATGGCTACACCTTC
16 | TRBD2 | TRBJ2-7 | TRBV18 | . | CASSPSSGRASYEQYF | TGTGCCAGCTCACCGTCTAGCGGGAGGGCCTCCTACGAGCAGTACTTC
17 | TRBD2 | TRBJ2-7 | TRBV4-1 | . | CASIRGPVQREANEQYF | TGCGCCAGCATCCGGGGACCGGTCCAGCGGGAGGCCAACGAGCAGTACTTC
14 | . | TRBJ2-1 | TRBV27 | . | CASSSGTQRNEQFF | TGTGCCAGCAGTTCCGGGACACAAAGGAATGAGCAGTTCTTC
13 | TRBD2 | TRBJ2-1 | TRBV28 | . | CALKTGGNNEQFF | TGTGCCCTTAAAACGGGAGGGAACAATGAGCAGTTCTTC
14 | . | TRBJ2-1 | TRBV5-1 | . | CASSLQSSNNEQFF | TGCGCCAGCAGCTTGCAGTCTAGCAACAATGAGCAGTTCTTC
11 | . | TRBJ2-3 | TRBV20-1 | few | CSGPGTDTQYF | TGCAGTGGCCCGGGCACAGATACGCAGTATTTT
14 | . | TRBJ2-7 | TRBV10-3 | . | CAISNERSYHEQYF | TGTGCCATCAGTAACGAGAGGAGTTACCACGAGCAGTACTTC
16 | TRBD2 | TRBJ2-7 | TRBV4-1 | . | CASSHKASGSSYEQYF | TGCGCCAGCAGCCACAAAGCTAGCGGGAGCTCCTACGAGCAGTACTTC
19 | TRBD1 | TRBJ2-3 | TRBV30 | . | CAWSPRDRAGSYGTDTQYF | TGTGCCTGGAGTCCGCGCGACAGGGCAGGGAGTTATGGCACAGATACGCAGTATTTT
14 | TRBD1 | TRBJ1-1 | TRBV25-1 | . | CASSEGQFTGVAFF | TGTGCCAGCAGTGAGGGACAGTTTACCGGGGTAGCTTTCTTT
13 | . | TRBJ2-1 | TRBV5-1 | . | CASSLHGYNEQFF | TGCGCCAGCAGCTTACACGGGTACAATGAGCAGTTCTTC
15 | TRBD1 | TRBJ2-7 | TRBV6-1 | . | CASSALTGANYEQYF | TGTGCCAGCAGTGCCCTGACAGGGGCCAACTACGAGCAGTACTTC
12 | . | TRBJ1-2 | TRBV29-1 | . | CSVEGEEYGYTF | TGCAGCGTTGAGGGGGAGGAATATGGCTACACCTTC
14 | . | TRBJ2-1 | TRBV2 | once | CASRADRSYNEQFF | TGTGCCAGTAGAGCGGATCGCTCCTACAATGAGCAGTTCTTC
15 | . | TRBJ1-3 | TRBV28 | . | CASRGDPHSGNTIYF | TGTGCCAGCCGCGGTGATCCGCACTCTGGAAACACCATATATTTT
15 | . | TRBJ2-3 | TRBV6-6 | few | CASRSGEGGTDTQYF | TGTGCCAGCAGGAGCGGCGAGGGTGGCACAGATACGCAGTATTTT
13 | . | TRBJ1-1 | TRBV6-1 | . | CASSPNGATEAFF | TGTGCCAGCAGTCCAAATGGGGCCACTGAAGCTTTCTTT
14 | . | TRBJ2-5 | TRBV7-6 | . | CASSLAPPLETQYF | TGTGCCAGCAGCTTGGCCCCCCCGCTAGAGACCCAGTACTTC